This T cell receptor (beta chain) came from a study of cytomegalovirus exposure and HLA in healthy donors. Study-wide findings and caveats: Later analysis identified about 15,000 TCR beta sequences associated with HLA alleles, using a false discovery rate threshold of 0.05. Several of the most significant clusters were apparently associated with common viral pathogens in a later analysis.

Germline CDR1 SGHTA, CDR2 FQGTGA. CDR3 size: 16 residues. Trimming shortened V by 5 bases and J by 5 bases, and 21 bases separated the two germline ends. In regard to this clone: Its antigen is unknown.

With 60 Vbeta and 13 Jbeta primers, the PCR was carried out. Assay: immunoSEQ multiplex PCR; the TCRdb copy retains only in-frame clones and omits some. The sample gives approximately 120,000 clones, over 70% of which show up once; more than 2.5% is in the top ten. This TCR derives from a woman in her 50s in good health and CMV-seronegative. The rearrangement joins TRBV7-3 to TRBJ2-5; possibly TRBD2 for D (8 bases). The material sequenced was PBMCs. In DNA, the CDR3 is TGTGCCAGCAGCCCCCTAGGGGGCAGCGGGAGTGAGACCCAGTACTTC. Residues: CASSPLGGSGSETQYF.